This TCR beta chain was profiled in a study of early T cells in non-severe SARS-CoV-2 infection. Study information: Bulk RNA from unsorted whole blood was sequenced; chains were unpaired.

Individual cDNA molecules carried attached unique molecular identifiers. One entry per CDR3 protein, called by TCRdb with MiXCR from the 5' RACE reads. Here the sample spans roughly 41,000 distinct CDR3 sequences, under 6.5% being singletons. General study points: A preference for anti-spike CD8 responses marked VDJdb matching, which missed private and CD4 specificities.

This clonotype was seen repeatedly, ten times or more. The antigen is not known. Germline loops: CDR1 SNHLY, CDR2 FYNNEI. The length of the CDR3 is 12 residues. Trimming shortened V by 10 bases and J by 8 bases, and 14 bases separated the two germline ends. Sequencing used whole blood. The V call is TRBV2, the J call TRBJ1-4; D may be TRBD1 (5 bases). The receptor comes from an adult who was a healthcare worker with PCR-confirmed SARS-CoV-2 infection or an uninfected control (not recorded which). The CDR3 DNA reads TGTGCCACCCAAGGGAGGGGCGAAAAACTGTTTTTT. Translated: CATQGRGEKLFF.